The clone carrying this T cell receptor beta chain was observed a single time. Its antigen is still unknown. J gave up 4 bases and V 3 bases, and 12 bases lay outside the gene matches. Germline V lookup: CDR1 SGHVS, CDR2 FQNEAQ. CDR3 length equals 17 residues. This sample is part of a study of CD4+ T cells in melanoma. Sequenced by immunoSEQ multiplex PCR; TCRdb stores in-frame clones only, minus some. The sample lists more than 8,000 clones, around 65% occurring once. Overall study results and limits: A reported correlation linked neoantigen-specific CD4+ T cells to CD8+, macrophage and B cell function.

V gene TRBV7-8 combines with J gene TRBJ2-7; 10 bases agree with TRBD2. The sequenced material came from cells from a culture (not recorded whether cultured in vitro). The clonotype originates from a human donor with melanoma. The CDR3: CASSLHPKGLAEYEQYF. CDR3 coding DNA: TGTGCCAGCAGCTTGCACCCCAAAGGACTAGCGGAATACGAGCAGTACTTC.